A single T cell receptor (beta chain) is shown here with its context. Original methodology: The assay estimated nucleated cells by amplifying reference gene primers. The repertoire was sequenced with immunoSEQ multiplex PCR; TCRdb's copy has only in-frame clones and lacks some. V, J and clone size were drawn from that table, and D and trimming were deduced from the DNA. The table lists about 140,000 clones, less than 90% of them singletons. This sample was included in a study of blood T cell repertoires in COVID-19. In the study overall: The United States, Italy and Spain provided the acute and convalescent COVID-19 samples. PBMCs, B-cell-depleted T cells, or T cells were the source of the cDNA or gDNA that made up the material.

The J segment lost 4 bases and the V segment lost 8 bases, leaving 10 bases of the junction unmatched. Germline CDR1 WSHSY, CDR2 SAAADI. The CDR3 runs to 15 residues. This TCR was recovered from a human donor with COVID-19, enrolled during active disease. The donor label of this sample is uncertain. The material sequenced was peripheral blood. This chain connects TRBV10-2 to TRBJ2-3; 9 positions match TRBD2. The CDR3 region is CASLAAGGLADTQYF. In DNA form, the CDR3 reads TGCGCCAGCCTGGCGGCGGGGGGGCTAGCAGATACGCAGTATTTT.